This T cell receptor (beta chain) emerged from a study of blood T cell repertoires in COVID-19. Study as a whole: Italy, Spain and the United States were the sources of the convalescent and acute COVID-19 samples. From T cells, B-cell-depleted T cells, or PBMCs came the material, which was cDNA or gDNA.

Patients from Seattle were sampled longitudinally, starting during active infection. Original data processing: Using reference gene primer amplification, nucleated cell counts were estimated. The table came from immunoSEQ multiplex PCR; TCRdb's copy has only in-frame clones and leaves some out. V, J and clone size were drawn from that table, and D and trimming were deduced from the DNA. Of fewer than 700,000 clones listed, less than 90% are singletons. The sequencing input was peripheral blood. The clonotype comes from a woman in her fifties or sixties with COVID-19, enrolled during active disease.

CDR3 sequence (DNA): TGTGCCAGCATCCAGGGCGGGGATCCCTCGGGTGAAGCTTTCTTT. Residues: CASIQGGDPSGEAFF. The chain links TRBV28 to TRBJ1-1; a weak D match, TRBD1 (5 bases). V was cut by 7 bases and J by 7 bases, with 22 bases left in between. From germline, CDR1 is MDHEN and CDR2 SYDVKM. The CDR3 consists of 15 residues. The full variable domain, with the rest looked up from reference TRBV28 and TRBJ1-1, is DVKVTQSSRYLVKRTGEKVFLECVQDMDHENMFWYRQDPGLGLRLIYFSYDVKMKEKGDIPEGYSVSREKKERFSLILESASTNQTSMYLCASIQGGDPSGEAFFGQGTRLTVV.